One T cell receptor beta chain is described in this entry. The target antigen is unknown. Each CDR3 protein gets one entry after TCRdb re-called the RT-PCR reads with MiXCR. The table records some 600,000 distinct CDR3 sequences, 14% of them present only once. This sample was taken from a study of response to subunit inactivated influenza vaccine. V was clipped by 2 bases and J by 7 bases, with 11 bases between them. The CDR3 is 13 residues long. CDR1 SNHLY and CDR2 FYNNEI come from the germline V gene. The study's findings and limits: With each seasonal influenza vaccination, the authors suggested, few new T cells are recruited.

The receptor was isolated from a man aged 45-65 years who received an inactivated influenza vaccine. The J gene is TRBJ1-2, the V gene TRBV2; tentatively, D is TRBD1 (5 bases). The specimen comprised PBMCs from blood, sampled roughly 2 weeks before vaccination. The CDR3 here is CASSEPGRAGYTF. In DNA, the CDR3 is TGTGCCAGCAGTGAACCGGGCAGGGCTGGCTACACCTTC.